This T cell receptor (beta chain) emerged from a study of blood T cell repertoires in COVID-19. About the study: Sources were T cells, B-cell-depleted T cells, or PBMCs; the material itself was cDNA or gDNA.

Libraries were prepared by immunoSEQ multiplex PCR; TCRdb keeps only in-frame clonotypes and omits some of them. The data show about 89,000 clones, 80% seen once. Trimming removed 6 bases from V and 3 bases from J; junction bases left unmatched: 7. Germline V gives CDR1 SQVTM, CDR2 ANQGSEA. The length of the CDR3 is 15 residues. This clone has only a few counts. Sample: peripheral blood. This chain uses TRBV29-1 with TRBJ2-2; 10 bases fit TRBD2. This receptor was obtained from a woman aged 80 or older with acute or convalescent COVID-19. The CDR3 sequence is CSVRRTSGYTGELFF. CDR3 coding DNA: TGCAGCGTCAGAAGGACTAGCGGATACACCGGGGAGCTGTTTTTT.